Below, one T cell receptor beta chain is given with its context. The data were obtained in a study of T cell changes during pregnancy in multiple sclerosis. The CDR3 has 13 amino acids. Trimming took 3 bases from V and 3 from J, leaving 9 bases between them. Germline lookup yields CDR1 SGHTA and CDR2 FQGTGA. The protocol was immunoSEQ multiplex PCR, while the TCRdb copy is restricted to in-frame clones and leaves out a portion. The repertoire includes approximately 80,000 clones, approximately 94% of them detected once, and roughly 2.5% sits in the top ten. The source of this sequence is a female donor with multiple sclerosis, enrolled in a pregnancy study. The sample was peripheral blood, taken in the third trimester of pregnancy. V gene TRBV7-3 combines with J gene TRBJ2-7; perhaps TRBD1 as D (5 bases). The CDR3 coding sequence is TGTGCCAGCAGCTTGCCAGGGTACTACGAGCAGTACTTC. It translates to CASSLPGYYEQYF.